This T cell receptor beta chain was sequenced in a study of blood T cell repertoires in COVID-19. CDR1 and CDR2 from the germline V gene are SGHRS and YFSETQ. Germline trimming cut 4 bases from V and 8 bases from J; bases unmatched to any gene: 3. The CDR3 is made up of 14 amino acids. Authors' processing steps: Reference gene primer amplification gave estimated nucleated cell counts. TCRdb's table, derived via immunoSEQ multiplex PCR, lists solely in-frame clones and lacks some. For V, J and clone size, that table is used; D and trimming come from the DNA. The sample has some 200,000 clones; about 80% are singletons.

The source material was peripheral blood. The genes are TRBV5-1 and TRBJ1-6; 10 bases are a match to TRBD1. The source is a human donor with acute or convalescent COVID-19. The donor label of this sample is uncertain. CDR3 sequence: CASSPGTGDSPLHF. In DNA, the CDR3 is TGCGCCAGCAGCCCTGGGACAGGGGATTCACCCCTCCACTTT.